This T cell receptor (beta chain) was captured by sequencing in a study of beta chain features in type 1 diabetes. This clone has a handful of counts. Investigators reverse transcribed all isolated RNA, so they sequenced expressed TCRB transcripts. Using immunoSEQ multiplex PCR, the repertoire was profiled, and TCRdb retains in-frame clones only, with some absent. The profile shows about 350,000 clones, roughly a fifth of them singletons. Germline CDR1 is MDHEN and CDR2 is SYDVKM. The CDR3 is made up of 18 amino acids. V was pared by 1 base and J by 3 bases, with 16 bases between. The sample consisted of naive CD4+ T cells from blood. This sequence originates from a woman under 30 in good health. The V call is TRBV28, the J call TRBJ2-6, with a tentative D call TRBD1 (6 bases). The CDR3 DNA follows: TGTGCCAGCAGTTTATATTCCCAGGGGAAAATTGGGGCCAACGTCCTGACTTTC. It encodes CASSLYSQGKIGANVLTF.